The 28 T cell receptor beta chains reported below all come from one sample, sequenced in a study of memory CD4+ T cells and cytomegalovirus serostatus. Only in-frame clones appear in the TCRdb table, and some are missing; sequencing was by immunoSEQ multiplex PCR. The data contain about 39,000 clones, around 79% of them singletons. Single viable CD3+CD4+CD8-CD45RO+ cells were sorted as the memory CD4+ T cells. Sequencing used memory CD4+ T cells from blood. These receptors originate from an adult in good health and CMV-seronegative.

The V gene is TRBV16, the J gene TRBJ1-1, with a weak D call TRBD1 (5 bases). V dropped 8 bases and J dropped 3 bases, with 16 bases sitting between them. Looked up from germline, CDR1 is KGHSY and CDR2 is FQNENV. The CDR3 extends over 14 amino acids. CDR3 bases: TGTGCCAGCCATGGTGGGGGAGGGGACACTGAAGCTTTCTTT. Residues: CASHGGGGDTEAFF.

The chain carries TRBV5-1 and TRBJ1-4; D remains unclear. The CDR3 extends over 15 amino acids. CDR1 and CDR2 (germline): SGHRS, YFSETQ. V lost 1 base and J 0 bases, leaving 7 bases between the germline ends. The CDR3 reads CASSLFGATNEKLFF. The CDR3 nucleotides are TGCGCCAGCAGCTTGTTCGGGGCAACTAATGAAAAACTGTTTTTT.

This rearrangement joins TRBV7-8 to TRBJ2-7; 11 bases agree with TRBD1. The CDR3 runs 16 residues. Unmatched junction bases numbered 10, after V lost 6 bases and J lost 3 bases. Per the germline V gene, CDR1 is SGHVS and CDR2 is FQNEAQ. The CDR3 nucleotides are TGTGCCAGCAGTCGGACAGGGGGCGAGGCCCTCTACGAGCAGTACTTC. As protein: CASSRTGGEALYEQYF. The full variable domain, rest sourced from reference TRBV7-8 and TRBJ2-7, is GAGVSQSPRYKVAKRGQDVALRCDPISGHVSLFWYQQALGQGPEFLTYFQNEAQLDKSGLPSDRFFAERPEGSVSTLKIQRTQQEDSAVYLCASSRTGGEALYEQYFGPGTRLTVT.

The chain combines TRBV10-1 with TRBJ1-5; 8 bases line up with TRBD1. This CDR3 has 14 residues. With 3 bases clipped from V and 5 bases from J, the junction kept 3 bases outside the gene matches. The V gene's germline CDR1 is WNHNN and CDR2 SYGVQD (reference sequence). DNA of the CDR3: TGCGCCAGCAGTGACCGGACAGGGTATCAGCCCCAGCATTTT. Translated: CASSDRTGYQPQHF.

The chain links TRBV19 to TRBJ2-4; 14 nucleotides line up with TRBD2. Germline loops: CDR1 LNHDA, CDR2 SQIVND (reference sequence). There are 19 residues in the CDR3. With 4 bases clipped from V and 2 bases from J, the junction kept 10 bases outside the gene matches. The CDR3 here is CASSTRRLAGGISKNIQYF. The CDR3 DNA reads TGTGCCAGTAGTACCCGAAGACTAGCGGGGGGGATTTCCAAAAACATTCAGTACTTC.

CDR3 coding DNA: TGCGCCAGCACCGGGACAGGGGGCAACACTGAAGCTTTCTTT. Residues: CASTGTGGNTEAFF. The J gene is TRBJ1-1, the V gene TRBV10-2; 12 nucleotides line up with TRBD1. The CDR3 covers 14 residues. The J segment lost 2 bases and the V segment lost 7 bases, leaving 2 bases of the junction unmatched. Germline values: CDR1 WSHSY, CDR2 SAAADI.

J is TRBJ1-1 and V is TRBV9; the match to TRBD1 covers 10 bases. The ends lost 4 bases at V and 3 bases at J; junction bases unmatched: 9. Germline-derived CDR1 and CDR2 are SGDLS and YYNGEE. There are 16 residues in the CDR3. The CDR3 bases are TGTGCCAGCAGCCGGGGACAGGGGCAAGGGTACACTGAAGCTTTCTTT. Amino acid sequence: CASSRGQGQGYTEAFF.

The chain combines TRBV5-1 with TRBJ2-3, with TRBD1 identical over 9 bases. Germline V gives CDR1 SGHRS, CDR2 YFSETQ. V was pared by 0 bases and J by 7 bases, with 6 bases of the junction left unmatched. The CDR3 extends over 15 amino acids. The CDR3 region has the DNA TGCGCCAGCAGCTTGGATGGACAGGGGCTAAATACGCAGTATTTT. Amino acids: CASSLDGQGLNTQYF.

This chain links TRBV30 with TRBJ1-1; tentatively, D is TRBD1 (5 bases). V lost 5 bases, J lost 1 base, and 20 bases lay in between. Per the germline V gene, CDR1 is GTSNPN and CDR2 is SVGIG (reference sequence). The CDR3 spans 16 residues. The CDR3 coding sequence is TGTGCCTGGCGGCCCCTCGGGACCTCTTGGAACACTGAAGCTTTCTTT. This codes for CAWRPLGTSWNTEAFF.

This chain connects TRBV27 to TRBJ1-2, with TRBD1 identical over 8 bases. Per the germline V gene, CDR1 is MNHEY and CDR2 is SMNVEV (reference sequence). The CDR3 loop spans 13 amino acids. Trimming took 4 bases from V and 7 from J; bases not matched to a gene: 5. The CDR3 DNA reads TGTGCCAGCAGTTCCAGGACAGGGAGTGGCTACACCTTC. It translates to CASSSRTGSGYTF.

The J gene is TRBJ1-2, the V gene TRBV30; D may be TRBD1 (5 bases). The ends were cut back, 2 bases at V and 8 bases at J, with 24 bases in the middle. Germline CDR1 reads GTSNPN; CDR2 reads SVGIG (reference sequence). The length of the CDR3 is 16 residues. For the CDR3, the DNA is TGTGCCTGGAGTAGGGAGCAGGGCGGGGGACGGCGGGGCTACACCTTC. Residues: CAWSREQGGGRRGYTF.

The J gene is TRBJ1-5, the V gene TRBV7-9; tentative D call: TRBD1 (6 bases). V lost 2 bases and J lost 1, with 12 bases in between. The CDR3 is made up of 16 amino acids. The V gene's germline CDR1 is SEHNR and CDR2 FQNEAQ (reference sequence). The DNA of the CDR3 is TGTGCCAGCAGCTTAATGGGGGCGGGGAGCAATCAGCCCCAGCATTTT. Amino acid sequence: CASSLMGAGSNQPQHF.

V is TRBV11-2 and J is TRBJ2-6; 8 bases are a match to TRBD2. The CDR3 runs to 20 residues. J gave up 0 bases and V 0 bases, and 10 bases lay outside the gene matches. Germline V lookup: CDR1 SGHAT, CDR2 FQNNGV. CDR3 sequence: CASSLDPALAGRSGANVLTF. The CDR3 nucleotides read TGTGCCAGCAGCTTAGACCCGGCCCTAGCGGGTCGCTCTGGGGCCAACGTCCTGACTTTC.

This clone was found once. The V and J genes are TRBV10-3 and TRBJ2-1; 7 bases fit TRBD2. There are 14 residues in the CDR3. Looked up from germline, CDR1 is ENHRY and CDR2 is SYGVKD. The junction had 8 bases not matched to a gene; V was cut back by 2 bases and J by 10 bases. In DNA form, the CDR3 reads TGTGCCATCAGTGAGGTATCCGGGGGGAGGGAGCAGTTCTTC. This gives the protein CAISEVSGGREQFF.

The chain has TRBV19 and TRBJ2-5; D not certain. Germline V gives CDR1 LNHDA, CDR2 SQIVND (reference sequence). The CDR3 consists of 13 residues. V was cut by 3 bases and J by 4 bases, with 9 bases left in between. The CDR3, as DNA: TGTGCCAGTAGTATCAGTTGGGGAGAGACCCAGTACTTC. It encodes CASSISWGETQYF.

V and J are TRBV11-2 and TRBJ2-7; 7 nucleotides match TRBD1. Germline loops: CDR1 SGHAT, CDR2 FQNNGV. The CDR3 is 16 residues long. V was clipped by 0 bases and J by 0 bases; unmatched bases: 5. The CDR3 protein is CASSLDGHRGSYEQYF. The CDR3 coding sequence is TGTGCCAGCAGCTTAGATGGTCACAGGGGCTCCTACGAGCAGTACTTC.

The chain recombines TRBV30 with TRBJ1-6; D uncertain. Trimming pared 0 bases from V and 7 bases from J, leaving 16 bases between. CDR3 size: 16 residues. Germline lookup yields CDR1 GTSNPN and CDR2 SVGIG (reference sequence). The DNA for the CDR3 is TGTGCCTGGAGTGTACAGAGGGCGCCATTAAATTCACCCCTCCACTTT. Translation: CAWSVQRAPLNSPLHF.

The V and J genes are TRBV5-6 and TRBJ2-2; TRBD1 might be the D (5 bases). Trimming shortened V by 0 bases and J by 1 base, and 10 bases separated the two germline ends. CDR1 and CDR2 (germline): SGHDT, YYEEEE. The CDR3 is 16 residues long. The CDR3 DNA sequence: TGTGCCAGCAGCTTGGGACAGATCCAGAACACCGGGGAGCTGTTTTTT. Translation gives CASSLGQIQNTGELFF.

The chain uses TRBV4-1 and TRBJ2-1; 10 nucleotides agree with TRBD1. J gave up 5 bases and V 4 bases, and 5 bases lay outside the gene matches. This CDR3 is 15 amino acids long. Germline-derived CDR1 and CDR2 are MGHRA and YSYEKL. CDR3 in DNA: TGCGCCAGCAGCCTCAAAGGGACAGGGGACAATGAGCAGTTCTTC. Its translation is CASSLKGTGDNEQFF.

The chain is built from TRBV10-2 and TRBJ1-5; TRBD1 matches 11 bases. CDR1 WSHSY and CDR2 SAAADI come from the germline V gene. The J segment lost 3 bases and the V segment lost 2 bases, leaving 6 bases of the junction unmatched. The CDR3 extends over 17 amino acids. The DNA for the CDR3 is TGCGCCAGCAGTGAGGCCGGACAGGGGGCGTTCAATCAGCCCCAGCATTTT. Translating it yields CASSEAGQGAFNQPQHF.

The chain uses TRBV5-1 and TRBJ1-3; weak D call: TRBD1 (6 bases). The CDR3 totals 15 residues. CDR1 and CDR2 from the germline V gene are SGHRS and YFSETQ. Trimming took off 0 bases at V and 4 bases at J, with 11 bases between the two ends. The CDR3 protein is CASSLAGQGGNTIYF. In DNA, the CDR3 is TGCGCCAGCAGCTTGGCGGGACAAGGAGGAAACACCATATATTTT.

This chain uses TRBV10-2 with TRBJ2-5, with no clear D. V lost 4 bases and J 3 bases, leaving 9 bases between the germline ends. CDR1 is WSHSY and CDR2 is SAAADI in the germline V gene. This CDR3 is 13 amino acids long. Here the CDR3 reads CASSVQTKETQYF. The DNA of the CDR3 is TGCGCCAGCAGTGTACAGACGAAAGAGACCCAGTACTTC.

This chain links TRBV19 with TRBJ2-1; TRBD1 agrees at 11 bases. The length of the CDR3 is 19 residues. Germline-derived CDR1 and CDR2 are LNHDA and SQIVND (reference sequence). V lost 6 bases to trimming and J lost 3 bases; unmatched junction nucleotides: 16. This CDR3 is CASSPIGTGGLDFYNEQFF. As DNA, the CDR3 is TGTGCCAGTAGCCCGATAGGGACAGGGGGACTAGATTTCTACAATGAGCAGTTCTTC.

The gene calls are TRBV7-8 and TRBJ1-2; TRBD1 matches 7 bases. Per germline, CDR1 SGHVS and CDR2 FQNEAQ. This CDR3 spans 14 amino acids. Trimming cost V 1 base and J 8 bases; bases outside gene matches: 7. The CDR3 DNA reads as TGTGCCAGCAGCTTAGAAGACAGGGCTGGCGGCTACACCTTC. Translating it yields CASSLEDRAGGYTF.

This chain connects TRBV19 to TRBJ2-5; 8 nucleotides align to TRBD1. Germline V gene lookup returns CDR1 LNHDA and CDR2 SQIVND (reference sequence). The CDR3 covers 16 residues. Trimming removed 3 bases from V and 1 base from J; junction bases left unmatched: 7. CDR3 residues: CASSMTPGTGQETQYF. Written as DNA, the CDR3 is TGTGCCAGTAGTATGACCCCAGGGACAGGCCAAGAGACCCAGTACTTC.

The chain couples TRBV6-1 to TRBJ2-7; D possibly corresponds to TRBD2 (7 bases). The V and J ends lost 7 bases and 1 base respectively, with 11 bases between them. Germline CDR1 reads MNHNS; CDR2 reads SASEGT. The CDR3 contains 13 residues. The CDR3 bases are TGTGCCAGCAATGAGGGGGGGTCCTACGAGCAGTACTTC. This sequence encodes CASNEGGSYEQYF.

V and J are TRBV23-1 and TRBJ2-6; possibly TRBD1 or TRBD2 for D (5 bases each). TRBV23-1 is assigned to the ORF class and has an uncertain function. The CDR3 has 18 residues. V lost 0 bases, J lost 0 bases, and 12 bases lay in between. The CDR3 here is CASSQSARGSSGANVLTF. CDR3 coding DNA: TGCGCCAGCAGTCAATCGGCCCGGGGCAGCTCTGGGGCCAACGTCCTGACTTTC.

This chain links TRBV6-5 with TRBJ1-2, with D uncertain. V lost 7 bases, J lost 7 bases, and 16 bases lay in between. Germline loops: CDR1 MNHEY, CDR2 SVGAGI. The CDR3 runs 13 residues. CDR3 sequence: CASTLGPEIGYTF. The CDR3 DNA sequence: TGTGCCAGCACCCTAGGACCGGAGATTGGCTACACCTTC.